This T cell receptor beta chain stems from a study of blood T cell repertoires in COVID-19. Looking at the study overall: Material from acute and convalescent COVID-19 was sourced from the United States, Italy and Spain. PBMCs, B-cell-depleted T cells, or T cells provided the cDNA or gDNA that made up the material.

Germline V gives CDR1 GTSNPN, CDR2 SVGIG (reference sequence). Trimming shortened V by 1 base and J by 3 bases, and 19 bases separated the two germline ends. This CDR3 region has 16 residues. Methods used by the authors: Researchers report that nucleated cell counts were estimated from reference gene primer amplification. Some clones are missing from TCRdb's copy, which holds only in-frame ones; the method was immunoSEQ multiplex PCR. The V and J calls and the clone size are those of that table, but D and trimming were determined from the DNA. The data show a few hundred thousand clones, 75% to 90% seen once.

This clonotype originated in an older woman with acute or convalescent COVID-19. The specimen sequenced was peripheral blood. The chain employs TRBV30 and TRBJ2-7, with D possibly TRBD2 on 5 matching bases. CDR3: CAWSAYDWTSFYEQYF. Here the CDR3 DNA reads TGTGCCTGGAGTGCCTACGATTGGACTTCCTTCTACGAGCAGTACTTC.